The source of this T cell receptor beta chain is a study of memory CD4+ T cells and cytomegalovirus serostatus. Here immunoSEQ multiplex PCR was the method, and the copy in TCRdb shows in-frame clones only, minus some. In the table there are about 52,000 clones, 60% to 80% of which are singletons. Single viable CD3+CD4+CD8-CD45RO+ cells were sorted as the memory CD4+ T cells. J was trimmed by 2 bases and V by 3 bases; bases with no gene match: 8. Per the germline V gene, CDR1 is MGHRA and CDR2 is YSYEKL. The CDR3 is made up of 16 amino acids. Material for sequencing was memory CD4+ T cells from blood. The J gene is TRBJ1-2, the V gene TRBV4-1; 8 bases are a match to TRBD1. This receptor was identified in an adult in good health and CMV-seronegative. CDR3 in amino acids: CASSQSGDRTNYGYTF. CDR3 coding DNA: TGCGCCAGCAGCCAGTCGGGGGACAGGACAAACTATGGCTACACCTTC.